This T cell receptor (beta chain) was found in a study of blood T cell repertoires in COVID-19. Germline V gene lookup returns CDR1 MNHEY and CDR2 SMNVEV (reference sequence). This CDR3 has 20 amino acids. J gave up 0 bases and V 3 bases, and 14 bases lay outside the gene matches. This clone rates as medium-sized. Methods used by the authors: Reference gene primer amplification gave estimated nucleated cell counts. The repertoire was sequenced with immunoSEQ multiplex PCR; TCRdb's copy has only in-frame clones and lacks some. V, J and clone size were drawn from that table, and D and trimming were deduced from the DNA. The table lists 100,000 to 150,000 clones, over 75% of them singletons.

Sequencing used peripheral blood. The source of this sequence is a man between 40 and 49 years old with active or convalescent COVID-19. The chain links TRBV27 to TRBJ1-6; 7 nucleotides align to TRBD1. The CDR3 region is CASSLQYNRGQSSYNSPLHF. The CDR3 DNA sequence: TGTGCCAGCAGTTTGCAATACAACAGGGGCCAGAGCTCCTATAATTCACCCCTCCACTTT.